This is a list of T cell receptor beta chains from one sample in a study of blood T cells in healthy people across ages. MiXCR was run by TCRdb on the 5' RACE reads, yielding one entry per CDR3 protein. Altogether 1.5 million to 2 million distinct CDR3 sequences are present, 34% being singletons, with the ten largest covering about 11%. The specimen was blood. The source of these receptors is a woman aged 25 to 39 in good health. The CDR3 runs from the conserved cysteine through the conserved F or W. D genes are given only for firm matches. The listing skips clone size in some rows; elsewhere it reads once, few, many or a size class.

size,V,J,D,DNA,CDR3
few,TRBV4-2,TRBJ2-3,TRBD2,TGTGCCAGCAGCCAAGATACAGCGGGGGGGCCTTTTAGCACAGATACGCAGTATTTT,CASSQDTAGGPFSTDTQYF
-,TRBV5-1,TRBJ2-5,TRBD2,TGCGCCAGCAGCCCACTAGCGCAGCAAGAGACCCAGTACTTC,CASSPLAQQETQYF
-,TRBV13,TRBJ1-4,TRBD1,TGTGCCAGCAGCTTAGCTGGACAGGTAGAAAAACTGTTTTTT,CASSLAGQVEKLFF
once,TRBV12-5,TRBJ2-1,-,TGTGCTAGTGGTTTGGTGGCCGGAAACAATGAGCAGTTCTTC,CASGLVAGNNEQFF
-,TRBV29-1,TRBJ2-5,-,TGCAGCGTTGATTTAGGGTGGGCCCGGGAGACCCAGTACTTC,CSVDLGWARETQYF
many,TRBV29-1,TRBJ1-2,TRBD1,TGCAGCGCAGAACAGGGGCGTGACTATGGCTACACCTTC,CSAEQGRDYGYTF
-,TRBV9,TRBJ2-1,TRBD1,TGTGCCAGCAGCAAAGAGGGACAGGTCAATGAGCAGTTCTTC,CASSKEGQVNEQFF
few,TRBV7-3,TRBJ2-3,-,TGTGCCAGCAGCTTAAATCGTGCAGGGTTGAGCACAGATACGCAGTATTTT,CASSLNRAGLSTDTQYF
-,TRBV20-1,TRBJ2-5,-,TGCAGTGCGCAGCGGACTTGGGAGACCCAGTACTTC,CSAQRTWETQYF
once,TRBV6-2/TRBV6-3,TRBJ1-2,-,TGTGCCAGCAGTTACTGGGGATTGAGAGGTTACACCTTC,CASSYWGLRGYTF
few,TRBV3-1,TRBJ1-2,-,TGTGCCAGCAGCCAACAAAGAGAGGGTAGAGGTGGCTACACCTTC,CASSQQREGRGGYTF
few,TRBV6-2/TRBV6-3,TRBJ2-5,-,TGTGCCAGCAGACCCGGGACAGCCGGGGGAAGGGAGACCCAGTACTTC,CASRPGTAGGRETQYF
-,TRBV5-6,TRBJ2-7,TRBD2,TGTGCCAGCAGCTTGGGTCCGACTAGCGGGAACGAGCAGTACTTC,CASSLGPTSGNEQYF
few,TRBV28,TRBJ2-5,-,TGTGCCAGCCGGGGAGACGGGGAGACCCAGTACTTC,CASRGDGETQYF
few,TRBV10-3,TRBJ2-5,-,TGTGCCATCAATAGGGTTTACCAAGAGACCCAGTACTTC,CAINRVYQETQYF
-,TRBV5-6,TRBJ1-2,-,TGTGCCTGCAGCCCGGGGACAATTTTGAATAACTATGGCTACACCTTC,CACSPGTILNNYGYTF
many,TRBV10-3,TRBJ2-5,TRBD2,TGTGCCATCAGTGAGTCGGCCGGACTAGCGTCGGGACGGGGCCAGTACTTC,CAISESAGLASGRGQYF
few,TRBV20-1,TRBJ2-5,-,TGCAGTGCTAGTCCCGTACAAGAGACCCAGTACTTC,CSASPVQETQYF
few,TRBV3-1,TRBJ1-2,-,TGTGCCAGCAGCCCCTCAGAAGGGTTCTATGGCTACACCTTC,CASSPSEGFYGYTF
-,TRBV3-1,TRBJ2-7,-,TGTGCCAGCAACCAAGTCGGCTACGAGCAGTACTTC,CASNQVGYEQYF
few,TRBV4-1,TRBJ1-4,-,TGCGCCAGCAGCCAAGCTGAACAGTATAATGAAAAACTGTTTTTT,CASSQAEQYNEKLFF
few,TRBV24-1,TRBJ1-2,-,TGTGCCACCAGTGATACTGGACAGTATGGCTACACCTTC,CATSDTGQYGYTF
-,TRBV29-1,TRBJ2-3,-,TGCAGCGTTGAATCTGGGGCCCCAGATACGCAGTATTTT,CSVESGAPDTQYF
-,TRBV28,TRBJ2-5,TRBD2,TGTGCCAGCAGTCCCGGACCGGGACTAGCAGAAGAGACCCAGTACTTC,CASSPGPGLAEETQYF
-,TRBV28,TRBJ1-2,TRBD1,TGTGCCAGCAGGGGAGGGGGCAATAATAACTATGGCTACACCTTC,CASRGGGNNNYGYTF
-,TRBV7-9,TRBJ1-5,-,TGTGCCAGCAGCTTAGATAGGCGGCCCCAGCATTTT,CASSLDRRPQHF
-,TRBV6-6,TRBJ1-2,-,TGTGCCGCGACTAGGAATGGTCAAGGCGGCTACACCTTC,CAATRNGQGGYTF
many,TRBV4-2,TRBJ1-2,-,TGTGCCAGCAGCCAAGATGAGGGCTCTGGCTACACCTTC,CASSQDEGSGYTF
few,TRBV4-1,TRBJ2-7,TRBD2,TGCGCCAGCAGCCAAGAACCCGGGACTAGCGCTCCATACGAGCAGTACTTC,CASSQEPGTSAPYEQYF